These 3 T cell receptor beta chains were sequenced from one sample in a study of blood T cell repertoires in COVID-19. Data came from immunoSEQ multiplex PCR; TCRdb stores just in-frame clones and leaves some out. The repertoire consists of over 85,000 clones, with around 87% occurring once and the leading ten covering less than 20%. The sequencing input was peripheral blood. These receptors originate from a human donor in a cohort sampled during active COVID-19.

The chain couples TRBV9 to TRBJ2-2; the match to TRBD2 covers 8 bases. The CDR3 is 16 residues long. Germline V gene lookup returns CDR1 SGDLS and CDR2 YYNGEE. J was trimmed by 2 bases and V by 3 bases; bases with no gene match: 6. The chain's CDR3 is CASSGSGGPNTGELFF. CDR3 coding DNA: TGTGCCAGCAGCGGGAGCGGGGGACCAAACACCGGGGAGCTGTTTTTT. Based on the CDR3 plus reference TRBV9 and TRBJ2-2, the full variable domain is DSGVTQTPKHLITATGQRVTLRCSPRSGDLSVYWYQQSLDQGLQFLIQYYNGEERAKGNILERFSAQQFPDLHSELNLSSLELGDSALYFCASSGSGGPNTGELFFGEGSRLTVL.

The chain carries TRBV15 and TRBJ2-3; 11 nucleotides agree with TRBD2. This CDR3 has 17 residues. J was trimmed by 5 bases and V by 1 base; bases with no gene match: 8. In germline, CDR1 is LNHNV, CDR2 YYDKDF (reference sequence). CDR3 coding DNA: TGTGCCACCAGCAGAGCCCCCTCTAGCGGGGGGCTAGATACGCAGTATTTT. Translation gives CATSRAPSSGGLDTQYF.

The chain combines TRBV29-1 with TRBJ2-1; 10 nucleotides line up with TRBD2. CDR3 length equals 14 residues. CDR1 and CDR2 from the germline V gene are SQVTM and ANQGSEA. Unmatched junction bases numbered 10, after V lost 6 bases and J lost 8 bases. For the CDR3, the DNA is TGCAGCGTCCTAGCGGGGGTCCAAGGATATGAGCAGTTCTTC. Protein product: CSVLAGVQGYEQFF.